A selection of T cell receptor beta chains follows, all from one sample in a study of T cells in Graves' hyperthyroidism and ophthalmopathy. TCRdb re-analysed the multiplex PCR reads in MiXCR, keeping a single row per CDR3 protein. The table includes 700,000 or so distinct CDR3 sequences, less than 20% detected once. The sample consisted of blood. These receptors were obtained from a man between 18 and 29 years old with Graves' hyperthyroidism. The CDR3 runs from the conserved cysteine through the conserved F or W. The D gene is left open where the match is weak. Rows may omit the clone size; those that give it use once, few, many or a size class.

v_call,cdr3_length,clone_size,j_call,d_call,cdr3_nt,cdr3_aa
TRBV5-6,16,many,TRBJ2-7,TRBD2,TGTGCCAGCAGCGCGGGACTAGCGGCCAGCTCCTACGAGCAGTACTTC,CASSAGLAASSYEQYF
TRBV11-3,18,few,TRBJ1-3,-,TGTGCCAGCAGCTCAATCCTGTCCCGACAAGGCTCTGGAAACACCATATATTTT,CASSSILSRQGSGNTIYF
TRBV19,15,-,TRBJ2-2,TRBD2,TGTGCCAGTAAGAGGCGGGAGTTAAACACCGGGGAGCTGTTTTTT,CASKRRELNTGELFF
TRBV10-3,15,-,TRBJ2-1,TRBD2,TGTGCCATCAGTGAATCCAGCGGGAGTTCCAATGAGCAGTTCTTC,CAISESSGSSNEQFF
TRBV9,14,-,TRBJ2-1,TRBD1,TGTGTCAGCAGCCCCAGGACAGGGGGCGATGAGCAGTTCTTC,CVSSPRTGGDEQFF
TRBV6-2/TRBV6-3,14,-,TRBJ2-3,TRBD2,TGTGCCAGCCGGCGCGGGGGGGGCGCAGATACGCAGTATTTT,CASRRGGGADTQYF
TRBV4-1,16,few,TRBJ2-5,TRBD2,TGCGCCAGCAGCCAAGTTACACTAGCGGGACAAGAGACCCAGTACTTC,CASSQVTLAGQETQYF
TRBV6-1,10,many,TRBJ1-1,-,TGTGCCAGCAAGGACACTGAAGCTTTCTTT,CASKDTEAFF
TRBV7-2,14,few,TRBJ1-1,-,TGTGCCAGCAGCCCTCGGGCCTTACACACTGAAGCTTTCTTT,CASSPRALHTEAFF
TRBV6-5,16,many,TRBJ2-1,-,TGTGCCAGCAGTTACCTAAGCGGGAACAGGGGCAATGAGCAGTTCTTC,CASSYLSGNRGNEQFF
TRBV12-3/TRBV12-4,19,few,TRBJ2-1,TRBD2,TGTGCCAGCAGTTTCTGGGACTATCTTCAGTGGAAATCCTACAATGAGCAGTTCTTC,CASSFWDYLQWKSYNEQFF
TRBV6-1,16,-,TRBJ2-5,TRBD2,TGTGCCAGCCTGGCGATCGATAGCGGGTTAAAAGAGACCCAGTACTTC,CASLAIDSGLKETQYF
TRBV11-2,14,many,TRBJ2-7,-,TGTGCCAGCAGCTTAGGAGTGGCGGGCTACGAGCAGTACTTC,CASSLGVAGYEQYF